This T cell receptor beta chain was captured in a study of blood T cell repertoires in COVID-19. At the level of the study: The samples span acute and convalescent COVID-19 from the United States, Italy and Spain. From T cells, B-cell-depleted T cells, or PBMCs came the material, which was cDNA or gDNA.

Cohort placement rested on clinical history that participants reported themselves. In the original workflow: Nucleated cell counts were estimated from reference gene primer amplification. Only in-frame clones appear in the TCRdb table, and some are missing; sequencing was by immunoSEQ multiplex PCR. Clone size and the V and J calls come from that table; the DNA yielded D and trimming. The data contain 330,000 or so clones, 88% of them singletons. This TCR was recovered from a woman aged 25 to 45 who had been exposed to COVID-19. The sample taken for sequencing was PBMCs or T cells enriched from blood (not recorded which).

Here the CDR3 reads CASSYAGQSGNTIYF. CDR3 DNA: TGTGCCAGCAGTTACGCTGGACAGTCTGGAAACACCATATATTTT. This chain uses TRBV6-5 with TRBJ1-3; possibly TRBD1 for D (6 bases). Per the germline V gene, CDR1 is MNHEY and CDR2 is SVGAGI. V lost 2 bases and J lost 1, with 9 bases in between. The CDR3 spans 15 residues.